The 20 T cell receptor beta chains given below trace back to one sample, sequenced in a study of blood T cells in healthy people across ages. Using a J-beta primer mix together with a sample-barcoded 5' primer, a second PCR was run for roughly 6 to 11 cycles. TCRdb recomputed calls from the 5' RACE reads with MiXCR, one row per CDR3 protein. This sample has under 1,100,000 distinct CDR3 sequences, with roughly 24% found just once. The data also belong to a second study, concerning T cells of mothers and their children.

Sequencing was done on a sample of blood. Every receptor here comes from a girl aged 2 to 10 in good health.

This clonotype turned up a few times. The chain carries TRBV11-2 and TRBJ2-5; D is undetermined. Germline V gene sequence: CDR1 SGHAT, CDR2 FQNNGV. Trimming took off 2 bases at V and 1 base at J, with 11 bases between the two ends. The CDR3 is made up of 15 amino acids. This CDR3 is CASSLLLGSQETQYF. The DNA for the CDR3 is TGTGCCAGCAGCTTACTGCTTGGATCCCAAGAGACCCAGTACTTC.

This clonotype was detected only a few times. This chain links TRBV7-3 with TRBJ1-1, with 9 bases matching TRBD1. This CDR3 spans 13 amino acids. The V gene's germline CDR1 is SGHTA and CDR2 FQGTGA. V shed 6 bases, J shed 3 bases, and the junction held 2 bases outside the gene matches. CDR3 region: CASRRTGDTEAFF. CDR3 nucleotides: TGTGCCAGCAGACGGACAGGGGACACTGAAGCTTTCTTT.

V gene TRBV5-1 combines with J gene TRBJ2-1; TRBD2 matches at 8 bases. The CDR3 totals 12 residues. V shed 7 bases and J 5 bases; nucleotides not matched to a gene: 2. Germline V gene data show CDR1 as SGHRS and CDR2 as YFSETQ. CDR3 nucleotide sequence: TGCGCCAGCCGGCGGGAGGACAATGAGCAGTTCTTC. Translated, it gives CASRREDNEQFF.

The genes are TRBV4-3 and TRBJ2-5; TRBD2 aligns across 7 bases. Trimming at V came to 1 base and at J to 2 bases, leaving 19 bases not matched to a gene. The CDR3 spans 20 residues. The germline gives CDR1 LGHNA, CDR2 YSLEER. The CDR3 nucleotides read TGCGCCAGCAGCCAAGTGTTTTGGGTTGGGGGGGACGCGCTACAAGAGACCCAGTACTTC. Translating it yields CASSQVFWVGGDALQETQYF.

CDR3 sequence: CASSLWIALQGRSSGNTIYF. For the CDR3, the DNA is TGTGCCAGCAGCTTATGGATCGCCTTACAGGGACGGAGCTCTGGAAACACCATATATTTT. The chain carries TRBV11-1 and TRBJ1-3; TRBD1 is a possible D gene (6 bases). V dropped 2 bases and J dropped 0 bases, with 23 bases sitting between them. Germline loops: CDR1 SGHAT, CDR2 FQDESV (reference sequence). The CDR3 is made up of 20 amino acids. Complete variable domain (other parts from reference TRBV11-1 and TRBJ1-3): EAEVAQSPRYKITEKSQAVAFWCDPISGHATLYWYRQILGQGPELLVQFQDESVVDDSQLPKDRFSAERLKGVDSTLKIQPAELGDSAMYLCASSLWIALQGRSSGNTIYFGEGSWLTVV.

In this sample, this clonotype turned up a few times. This chain links TRBV11-2 with TRBJ2-4; no definite D call. The CDR3 loop spans 15 amino acids. The germline V and J ends were trimmed by 3 bases and 2 bases, with 11 bases remaining between them. CDR1 is SGHAT and CDR2 is FQNNGV in the germline V gene. The CDR3 here is CASSLARSTKNIQYF. The CDR3, as DNA: TGTGCCAGCAGCTTGGCACGATCTACCAAAAACATTCAGTACTTC.

This clonotype showed up just a few times. The chain has TRBV25-1 and TRBJ1-2; 10 bases fit TRBD1. CDR3 length: 15 amino acids. V gave up 5 bases and J gave up 8 bases; unmatched junction bases: 11. CDR1 and CDR2 from the germline V gene are MGHDK and SYGVNS. The CDR3 nucleotides read TGTGCCAGCAGTCCCGGGACAGGGGCCCCTCTGGGCTACACCTTC. Encoded protein: CASSPGTGAPLGYTF.

Concerning this clonotype: Mismatch with germline at one junction end may stem from a read error. The chain carries TRBV20-1 and TRBJ2-3; 10 nucleotides align to TRBD2. In germline, CDR1 is DFQATT, CDR2 SNEGSKA (reference sequence). The CDR3 length is 15 residues. The CDR3 DNA sequence: TGCAGTGCTGCAACTAGCGGGGTGAGCACGGATACGCAGTATTTT. Protein sequence: CSAATSGVSTDTQYF.

V usage is TRBV4-2 and J usage is TRBJ1-1; tentative D call: TRBD1 (6 bases). V dropped 0 bases and J dropped 0 bases, with 14 bases sitting between them. CDR3 length: 17 amino acids. Per the germline V gene, CDR1 is LGHNA and CDR2 is YNFKEQ. The DNA for the CDR3 is TGTGCCAGCAGCCAAGAAGGAGCGGGGGCGATGAACACTGAAGCTTTCTTT. Protein product: CASSQEGAGAMNTEAFF.

The chain employs TRBV29-1 and TRBJ1-1; D is unresolved. CDR1 is SQVTM and CDR2 is ANQGSEA in the germline V gene. The CDR3 totals 11 residues. V lost 6 bases to trimming and J lost 2 bases, with 7 bases between them. The CDR3 nucleotides read TGCAGCGTGATCACAAACACTGAAGCTTTCTTT. Translation gives CSVITNTEAFF.

The rearrangement joins TRBV29-1 to TRBJ2-3, with TRBD2 matching over 10 bases. Trimming took 5 bases from V and 1 from J; bases not matched to a gene: 12. The CDR3 loop spans 17 amino acids. Germline CDR1 reads SQVTM; CDR2 reads ANQGSEA. The CDR3, as DNA: TGCAGCGTTCCTGGATGGTCCGGGACTAGCGGCACAGATACGCAGTATTTT. This gives the protein CSVPGWSGTSGTDTQYF.

In its sample, this clonotype was seen a few times. V is TRBV14 and J is TRBJ2-2; a weak D match, TRBD1 (5 bases). CDR3 length: 14 residues. V was trimmed by 4 bases and J by 6 bases, leaving 12 bases between them. Germline lookup yields CDR1 SGHDN and CDR2 FVKESK. The CDR3 region has the DNA TGTGCCAGCAGCCGTGGATGGGGCCCCGGGGAGCTGTTTTTT. It specifies CASSRGWGPGELFF.

V gene TRBV12-3 or TRBV12-4 combines with J gene TRBJ2-5; no definite D call. The V gene lost 8 bases and the J gene lost 5 bases, with 21 bases spanning the gap. The CDR3 is 15 residues long. This CDR3 reads CASALDGQRWETQYF. The CDR3 DNA is TGTGCCAGCGCTCTGGACGGTCAGCGTTGGGAGACCCAGTACTTC.

This clonotype turned up a few times. This sequence joins TRBV4-3 and TRBJ2-7; the match to TRBD1 covers 10 bases. V trimming: 3 bases; J trimming: 2 bases; junction bases outside the gene matches: 7. The CDR3 is 16 residues long. CDR1 and CDR2 from the germline V gene are LGHNA and YSLEER. The CDR3 sequence: CASSHGTGTGAYEQYF. CDR3 nucleotide sequence: TGCGCCAGCAGCCACGGAACCGGGACAGGGGCCTACGAGCAGTACTTC.

This clonotype was observed a few times. This chain joins TRBV28 and TRBJ1-5; D gene uncertain. CDR3 size: 15 residues. V shed 1 base and J shed 3 bases, with 10 bases lying between them. CDR1 and CDR2 (germline): MDHEN, SYDVKM. The CDR3 loop is CASSLSSELNQPQHF. DNA of the CDR3: TGTGCCAGCAGTTTATCCAGCGAGCTCAATCAGCCCCAGCATTTT.

This clonotype was seen more than once but under ten times. This chain uses TRBV27 with TRBJ2-7; D might be TRBD1 (5 bases). The CDR3 has 13 residues. Germline lookup yields CDR1 MNHEY and CDR2 SMNVEV (reference sequence). The V gene lost 2 bases and the J gene lost 4 bases, with 9 bases spanning the gap. CDR3 sequence reads: CASSLKGWYEQYF. As DNA, the CDR3 is TGTGCCAGCAGTTTAAAGGGGTGGTACGAGCAGTACTTC.

This clonotype was counted only a few times. This chain uses TRBV29-1 with TRBJ2-1; a possible D gene is TRBD2 (5 bases). The end of the DNA aligns better with TRBJ2-5, so the J call may be wrong. This CDR3 has 12 residues. Per the germline V gene, CDR1 is SQVTM and CDR2 is ANQGSEA. DNA of the CDR3: TGCAGTTCGGTCGGGATTGGAGAGACCCAGTACTTC. This gives the protein CSSVGIGETQYF.

The chain has TRBV13 and TRBJ2-5; D is uncertain. This CDR3 contains 15 residues. Trimming took off 0 bases at V and 5 bases at J, with 13 bases between the two ends. The germline CDR1 and CDR2 sequences are PRHDT and FYEKMQ (reference sequence). The DNA for the CDR3 is TGTGCCAGCAGCTTAGGGATATCGGCAACGGAGACCCAGTACTTC. It is translated as CASSLGISATETQYF.

CDR3 loop: CASSQDTSGGYEQYF. The CDR3 bases are TGCGCCAGCAGCCAGGATACTAGCGGGGGCTACGAGCAGTACTTC. The chain recombines TRBV4-3 with TRBJ2-7, with 11 bases identical to TRBD2. The junction had 4 bases not matched to a gene; V was cut back by 3 bases and J by 3 bases. CDR3 length: 15 residues. CDR1 and CDR2 (germline): LGHNA, YSLEER.

The chain has TRBV6-5 and TRBJ1-6, with TRBD1 as a possible D gene (5 bases). CDR3 length: 15 residues. Germline V gives CDR1 MNHEY, CDR2 SVGAGI. Trimming took 0 bases from V and 7 from J, leaving 10 bases between them. The CDR3 sequence: CASSYSDSENSPLHF. CDR3 bases: TGTGCCAGCAGTTACTCAGACAGTGAGAATTCACCCCTCCACTTT.